This TCR beta chain is from a study of vaccination effects on CD4 cells after COVID-19. Study outcomes and limitations: Substantial clonal contraction characterized both infection- and vaccine-induced clones late after vaccination.

Of note for this clone: Its antigen is still unknown.

TCRdb keeps only in-frame clones here, not all; method: immunoSEQ multiplex PCR. Seen here are tens of thousands of clones, roughly 80% observed once, and the top ten hold more than 0.85%. Antigen-specific CD4+ T cells were expanded with viral peptide pools in the ViraFEST assay before sequencing. Upon completion of around 9 days in culture, CD4+ T cells were isolated. Participants were given two doses of BNT162b2 or mRNA-1273 vaccine. V was trimmed by 1 base and J by 2 bases, leaving 5 bases between them. There are 14 residues in the CDR3. Germline assignment: CDR1 SGHTA and CDR2 FQGNSA. Sequencing was performed on CD4+ T cells from PBMCs cultured with HCoV-OC43 spike peptides, taken after COVID-19 vaccination. Subset denoted: HCoV-OC43 spike overlapping peptide pool stimulation. The genes are TRBV7-2 and TRBJ2-2; D ambiguous. This TCR was sampled from a human donor who received a COVID-19 vaccine. The CDR3 DNA is TGTGCCAGCAGCTTAGTTCCTAACACCGGGGAGCTGTTTTTT. This sequence encodes CASSLVPNTGELFF. The full variable domain, in which reference TRBV7-2 and TRBJ2-2 provide the parts outside the CDR3, is GAGVSQSPSNKVTEKGKDVELRCDPISGHTALYWYRQSLGQGLEFLIYFQGNSAPDKSGLPSDRFSAERTGGSVSTLTIQRTQQEDSAVYLCASSLVPNTGELFFGEGSRLTVL.